A selection of T cell receptor beta chains follows, all from one sample in a study of glioma-infiltrating T cells after dendritic cell vaccination. Method: immunoSEQ multiplex PCR; TCRdb's copy keeps in-frame clones and lacks some. This table holds about 49,000 clones, over 75% found once. Sequences were derived from blood, sampled before dendritic cell vaccination. The receptors were gathered from a human donor with glioblastoma. Both conserved end residues are part of each CDR3. D genes are given only for firm matches. A row's size may be missing; if present it is once, few, many or a size class.

j_gene,v_gene,d_gene,abundance,CDR3nt,CDR3aa
TRBJ1-1,TRBV19,TRBD1,medium-sized,TGTGCCATCCGGACAGGGGGAATAGGGAGCACTGAAGCTTTCTTT,CAIRTGGIGSTEAFF
TRBJ1-5,TRBV7-9,NA,NA,TGTGCCAGCAGCTTAGACCTGGCCAGGGAGGCTGGTCAGCCCCAGCATTTT,CASSLDLAREAGQPQHF
TRBJ2-1,TRBV7-3,NA,NA,TGTGCCAGCAGCCAGGGGCAGGGGAGCAATGAGCAGTTCTTC,CASSQGQGSNEQFF
TRBJ2-4,TRBV30,TRBD2,NA,TGTGCCTGGAGTTGGGCGGGAGCTAGCAAAAACATTCAGTACTTC,CAWSWAGASKNIQYF
TRBJ2-5,TRBV2,TRBD2,NA,TGTGCCAGCTCCACTGGTAGCGGGAGTATTCAAGAGACCCAGTACTTC,CASSTGSGSIQETQYF
TRBJ1-6,TRBV19,NA,NA,TGTGCCAGTAGTATCGGACCGGGAAAATATAATTCACCCCTCCACTTT,CASSIGPGKYNSPLHF
TRBJ1-1,TRBV19,NA,NA,TGTGCCAGTAGTATCCAAAAACAGGGAGCTGAAGCTTTCTTT,CASSIQKQGAEAFF
TRBJ1-4,TRBV25-1,NA,NA,TGTGCCAGCAGTGAAGGGGCAGGGTATGAAAAACTGTTTTTT,CASSEGAGYEKLFF
TRBJ2-1,TRBV9,TRBD2,NA,TGTGCCAGCAGCGTGATGGCGGGGGGGACAATTTACAATGAGCAGTTCTTC,CASSVMAGGTIYNEQFF
TRBJ2-7,TRBV9,TRBD2,NA,TGTGCCAGCAGCGTAGGCCTAGCGGGGGCCCCTATCGAGCAGTACTTC,CASSVGLAGAPIEQYF
TRBJ1-2,TRBV11-2,TRBD1,NA,TGTGCCAGCAGCTTGGGACAGGGCTATGGCTACACCTTC,CASSLGQGYGYTF
TRBJ1-2,TRBV7-2,TRBD1,NA,TGTGCCAGCAGCCGAGGACAGGTCGAAATTAGGGGCTACACCTTC,CASSRGQVEIRGYTF
TRBJ1-5,TRBV11-2,NA,NA,TGTGCCAGCAGCCGAGAAGCCCGTCAGCCCCAGCATTTT,CASSREARQPQHF
TRBJ2-1,TRBV12-5,TRBD1,NA,TGTGCTAGTGGTTTGGGGACAGGGCCCTACAATGAGCAGTTCTTC,CASGLGTGPYNEQFF
TRBJ2-7,TRBV21-1,NA,NA,TGTGCCAGCAGCAAGAGTGGTTGGGGGAGGGTCCCCTACGAGCAGTACTTC,CASSKSGWGRVPYEQYF
TRBJ1-1,TRBV30,TRBD1,NA,TGTGCCTGGGACAGGGTTAGAGGCACTGAAGCTTTCTTT,CAWDRVRGTEAFF
TRBJ1-1,TRBV27,TRBD1,NA,TGTGCCAGCAGTTTCCTCGGGACAGGGGGCGCCTTGGTAAAGAACACTGAAGCTTTCTTT,CASSFLGTGGALVKNTEAFF
TRBJ2-7,TRBV1,NA,NA,TGCACCAGCAGCCAAATGGGAGATCAGTCCTACGAGCAGTACTTC,CTSSQMGDQSYEQYF
TRBJ1-1,TRBV2,NA,once,TGTGCCAGCAGTGAAGCGAATAGGGGGACTGAAGCTTTCTTT,CASSEANRGTEAFF
TRBJ2-3,TRBV7-7,NA,once,TGTGCCAGCAGCTGGACTAGCACAGATACGCAGTATTTT,CASSWTSTDTQYF
TRBJ2-3,TRBV29-1,TRBD1,NA,TGCAGCGTGACAGGGGGCCACACGCAGTATTTT,CSVTGGHTQYF
TRBJ2-1,TRBV10-1,NA,few,TGCGCCAGCTCCTTTAGCGATGAGCAGTTCTTC,CASSFSDEQFF
TRBJ2-6,TRBV30,TRBD1,NA,TGTGCCTGGAGTGTTTTGGAGGACAGGGCCTACTCTGGGGCCAACGTCCTGACTTTC,CAWSVLEDRAYSGANVLTF
TRBJ2-1,TRBV4-2,TRBD2,NA,TGTGCCAGCAGCCAAGATCTAGCGGGAACCTACAATGAGCAGTTCTTC,CASSQDLAGTYNEQFF
TRBJ2-1,TRBV5-1,NA,NA,TGCGCCAGCAGCTTTAACGGACACCTGAGCTCCTACAATGAGCAGTTCTTC,CASSFNGHLSSYNEQFF
TRBJ2-7,TRBV11-3,TRBD1,NA,TGTGCCAGCAGCTCGGCCGGGACAGGGCAGAGTCAGTACTTC,CASSSAGTGQSQYF
TRBJ1-4,TRBV4-3,TRBD1,NA,TGCGCCAGCAGCCAACCGGGACAGGATGAAAAACTGTTTTTT,CASSQPGQDEKLFF
TRBJ1-2,TRBV5-6,NA,NA,TGTGCCAGCAGCTTACCGGGGACTAACTATGGCTACACCTTC,CASSLPGTNYGYTF
TRBJ2-2,TRBV7-2,TRBD1,NA,TGTGCCCAGGGTAGGGGGCGGAACGGGGAGCTGTTTTTT,CAQGRGRNGELFF
TRBJ1-1,TRBV5-1,NA,NA,TGCGCCAGCAGCTTGGGGAGCTTGAACACTGAAGCTTTCTTT,CASSLGSLNTEAFF
TRBJ1-2,TRBV30,NA,NA,TGTGCCTGGATCCGGGGCGGGGGTTACTATGGCTACACCTTC,CAWIRGGGYYGYTF
TRBJ2-3,TRBV7-9,NA,once,TGTGCCAGCAGCTTAGTGGTAGCCCCAGATACGCAGTATTTT,CASSLVVAPDTQYF
TRBJ2-6,TRBV5-4,NA,NA,TGTGCCAGCAGCTTGGTTGGGGGCGCTGGGGCCAACGTCCTGACTTTC,CASSLVGGAGANVLTF
TRBJ1-1,TRBV6-5,TRBD1,NA,TGTGCCAGCAGTTACTCCCCGGGGACAGGGGGCACTGAAGCTTTCTTT,CASSYSPGTGGTEAFF
TRBJ2-1,TRBV5-1,NA,NA,TGCGCCAGCAGCTTGGTCCCAGGAGGGGGGGTCTCCTACAATGAGCAGTTCTTC,CASSLVPGGGVSYNEQFF
TRBJ2-5,TRBV18,NA,NA,TGTGCCAGCTCACCGGGGACATCCGAAGAGACCCAGTACTTC,CASSPGTSEETQYF
TRBJ2-5,TRBV14,NA,few,TGTGCCAGCAGCCAAGATTACAGTAACCAAGAGACCCAGTACTTC,CASSQDYSNQETQYF
TRBJ1-1,TRBV7-2,NA,NA,TGTGCCAGCAGCTTAGCCTATGAAGCTTTCTTT,CASSLAYEAFF
TRBJ1-2,TRBV4-2,TRBD1,NA,TGTGCCAGCAGCCAAACCTCCGGGACAGGGTCGGGCAACTATGGCTACACCTTC,CASSQTSGTGSGNYGYTF
TRBJ1-2,TRBV7-8,NA,NA,TGTGCCAGCAGCTTAGCACAAGGGGCCTATGGCTACACCTTC,CASSLAQGAYGYTF
TRBJ1-2,TRBV7-9,TRBD1,once,TGTGCCAGCAGCACGGGACAGCCCGGGGATGGCTACACCTTC,CASSTGQPGDGYTF
TRBJ1-2,TRBV11-3,NA,NA,TGTGCCAGCAGCGCCGGGGGGGAGTCTGCTAACTATGGCTACACCTTC,CASSAGGESANYGYTF
TRBJ2-7,TRBV11-2,TRBD1,NA,TGTGCCAGCAGCTCCCTGACAGGGTCTTGGGGAAGCTCCTACGAGCAGTACTTC,CASSSLTGSWGSSYEQYF
TRBJ1-2,TRBV29-1,TRBD1,NA,TGCAGCGCGCATATACAGGGGATTGACTATGGCTACACCTTC,CSAHIQGIDYGYTF
TRBJ1-5,TRBV10-3,TRBD1,NA,TGTGCCATCAGCGGACAGGGAGGACAGCCCCAGCATTTT,CAISGQGGQPQHF
TRBJ1-2,TRBV7-3,TRBD1,NA,TGTGCCAGCAGCTCCTGGGACAGGGGTACTTATGGCTACACCTTC,CASSSWDRGTYGYTF
TRBJ1-2,TRBV30,NA,NA,TGTGCCTGGACCGGACATCGGGGAGGCGGCTACACCTTC,CAWTGHRGGGYTF